This passage covers 8 T cell receptor beta chains from one sample sequenced in a study of CD8 T cells in ankylosing spondylitis. TCRdb redid the calling of the 5' RACE reads with MiXCR, one entry per CDR3 protein. The table has about 280,000 distinct CDR3 sequences, around 20% seen once. The sample comprised blood, either unsorted or a sorted T cell fraction (not recorded which). The receptors were gathered from a male donor with ankylosing spondylitis or in good health (not recorded which).

V is TRBV12-3 or TRBV12-4 and J is TRBJ2-3; 9 bases are a match to TRBD1. Germline trimming cut 11 bases from V and 4 bases from J; bases unmatched to any gene: 7. The CDR3 is 13 residues long. In nucleotides, the CDR3 is TGTGCCGGCAAGACAGGGGGGGCAGATACGCAGTATTTT. Its protein is CAGKTGGADTQYF.

V and J are TRBV5-1 and TRBJ2-1; TRBD1 matches 8 bases. J gave up 3 bases and V 4 bases, and 6 bases lay outside the gene matches. In germline, CDR1 is SGHRS, CDR2 YFSETQ. This CDR3 has 15 residues. Written as DNA, the CDR3 is TGCGCCAGCAGCCGGGCAGGGGGCAACTACAATGAGCAGTTCTTC. This encodes CASSRAGGNYNEQFF.

This clonotype showed up just a few times. The chain recombines TRBV29-1 with TRBJ1-5, with D perhaps TRBD1 (6 bases). V lost 3 bases, J lost 7 bases, and 13 bases lay in between. This CDR3 comprises 13 residues. Germline V gives CDR1 SQVTM, CDR2 ANQGSEA. Here the CDR3 DNA reads TGCAGCGTTGAGTCAGGGGCGGGCCAGCCCCAGCATTTT. This sequence encodes CSVESGAGQPQHF.

The chain employs TRBV29-1 and TRBJ2-3; the D gene could be TRBD1 or TRBD2 (5 bases each). V lost 4 bases to trimming and J lost 0 bases, with 8 bases between them. This CDR3 has 13 amino acids. Per the germline V gene, CDR1 is SQVTM and CDR2 is ANQGSEA. Here the CDR3 reads CSVVGDSTDTQYF. As DNA, the CDR3 is TGCAGCGTTGTGGGGGATAGCACAGATACGCAGTATTTT.

The CDR3 spells CASSLSGQYGQPQHF. DNA of the CDR3: TGCGCCAGCAGCTTGTCCGGCCAGTATGGGCAGCCCCAGCATTTT. The chain joins TRBV5-1 to TRBJ1-5; no definite D call. The CDR3 is 15 amino acids. Trimming took 1 base from V and 7 from J, leaving 15 bases between them. The V gene's germline CDR1 is SGHRS and CDR2 YFSETQ.

The rearrangement uses TRBV3-1 and TRBJ2-2; TRBD2 is a possible D gene (7 bases). V gave up 2 bases and J gave up 7 bases, with 11 bases separating them. The CDR3 consists of 14 residues. The germline CDR1 and CDR2 sequences are LGHDT and YNNKEL (reference sequence). The CDR3 DNA sequence: TGTGCCAGCAGCCAACGGGGGGCAAACGGGGAGCTGTTTTTT. It codes for CASSQRGANGELFF.

In its sample, this clonotype was seen a few times. This chain links TRBV5-1 with TRBJ1-1; no clear D. Germline CDR1 SGHRS, CDR2 YFSETQ. The ends were cut back, 0 bases at V and 3 bases at J, with 6 bases in the middle. CDR3 size: 13 residues. The CDR3 is CASSLAPDTEAFF. CDR3 nucleotides: TGCGCCAGCAGCTTGGCCCCGGACACTGAAGCTTTCTTT.

This clonotype has only one observation. The chain employs TRBV3-1 and TRBJ2-4; D is undetermined. Germline CDR1 is LGHDT and CDR2 is YNNKEL (reference sequence). The CDR3 runs 16 residues. Between the trimmed V and J ends, which lost 1 base and 0 bases, there was a span of 10 bases. CDR3 sequence: CASSQVATGAKNIQYF. For the CDR3, the DNA is TGTGCCAGCAGCCAAGTCGCGACGGGAGCCAAAAACATTCAGTACTTC.